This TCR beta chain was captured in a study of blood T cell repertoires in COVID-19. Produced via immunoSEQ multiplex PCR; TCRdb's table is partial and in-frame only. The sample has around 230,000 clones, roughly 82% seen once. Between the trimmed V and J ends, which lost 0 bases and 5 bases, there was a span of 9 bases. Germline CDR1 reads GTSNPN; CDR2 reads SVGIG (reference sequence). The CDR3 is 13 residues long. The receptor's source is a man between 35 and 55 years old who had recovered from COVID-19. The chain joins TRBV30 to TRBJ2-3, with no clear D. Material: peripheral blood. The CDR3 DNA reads TGTGCCTGGAGTGTACGCGGCGTAGATACGCAGTATTTT. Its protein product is CAWSVRGVDTQYF.